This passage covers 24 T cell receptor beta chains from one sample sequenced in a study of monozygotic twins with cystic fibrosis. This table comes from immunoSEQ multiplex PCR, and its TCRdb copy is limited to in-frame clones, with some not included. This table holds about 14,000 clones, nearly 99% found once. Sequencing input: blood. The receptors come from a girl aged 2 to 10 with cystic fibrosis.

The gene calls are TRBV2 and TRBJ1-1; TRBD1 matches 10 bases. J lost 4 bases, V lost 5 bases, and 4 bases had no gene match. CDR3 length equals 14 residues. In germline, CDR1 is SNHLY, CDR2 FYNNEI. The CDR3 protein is CASSPGQGTTEAFF. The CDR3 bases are TGTGCCAGCAGTCCGGGACAGGGGACCACTGAAGCTTTCTTT.

For the CDR3, the DNA is TGCAGTGCTAGTGGCAGGGAAGCTTTCTTT. Translating it yields CSASGREAFF. The rearrangement links TRBV20-1 to TRBJ1-1; D is unresolved. Germline V gives CDR1 DFQATT, CDR2 SNEGSKA (reference sequence). Trimming removed 3 bases from V and 8 bases from J, with 7 bases in between. The CDR3 contains 10 residues.

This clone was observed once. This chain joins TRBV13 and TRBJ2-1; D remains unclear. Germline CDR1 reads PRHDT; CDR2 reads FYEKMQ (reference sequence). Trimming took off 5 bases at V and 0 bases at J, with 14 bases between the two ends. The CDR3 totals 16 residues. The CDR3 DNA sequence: TGTGCCAGCAGCCCGCCCGGACGCTTCTCCTACAATGAGCAGTTCTTC. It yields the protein CASSPPGRFSYNEQFF.

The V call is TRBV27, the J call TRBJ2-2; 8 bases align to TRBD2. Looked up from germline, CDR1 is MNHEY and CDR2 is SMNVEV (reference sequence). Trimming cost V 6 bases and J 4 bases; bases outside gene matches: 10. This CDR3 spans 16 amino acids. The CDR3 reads CASRGGRPYSTGELFF. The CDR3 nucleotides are TGTGCCAGCAGGGGCGGGAGGCCATATTCCACCGGGGAGCTGTTTTTT.

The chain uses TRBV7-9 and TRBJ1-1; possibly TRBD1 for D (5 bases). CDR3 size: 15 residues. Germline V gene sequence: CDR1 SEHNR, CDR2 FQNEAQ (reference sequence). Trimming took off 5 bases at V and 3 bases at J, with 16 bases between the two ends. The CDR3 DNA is TGTGCCAGCAGCCGCAGCAGGGCGTCGGACACTGAAGCTTTCTTT. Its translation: CASSRSRASDTEAFF.

The CDR3 region is CASSSLEAGTSGSDTQYF. The CDR3 nucleotides read TGTGCCAGCAGTTCGCTCGAAGCCGGGACTAGCGGTTCAGATACGCAGTATTTT. The chain has TRBV27 and TRBJ2-3, with 11 bases that match TRBD2. J gave up 4 bases and V 4 bases, and 13 bases lay outside the gene matches. CDR3 length equals 18 residues. CDR1 MNHEY and CDR2 SMNVEV come from the germline V gene (reference sequence).

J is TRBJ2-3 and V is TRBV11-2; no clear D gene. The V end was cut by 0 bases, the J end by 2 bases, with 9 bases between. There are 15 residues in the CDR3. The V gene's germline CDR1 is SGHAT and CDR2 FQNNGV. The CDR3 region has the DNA TGTGCCAGCAGCTTAGAGGCTCCGTACACAGATACGCAGTATTTT. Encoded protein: CASSLEAPYTDTQYF.

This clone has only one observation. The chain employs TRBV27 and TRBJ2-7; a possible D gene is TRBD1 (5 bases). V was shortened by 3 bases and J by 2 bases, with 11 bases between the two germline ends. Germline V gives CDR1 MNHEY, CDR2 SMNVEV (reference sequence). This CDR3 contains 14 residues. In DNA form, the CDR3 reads TGTGCCAGCAGTTTCGGAAGGGGCGCCTACGAGCAGTACTTC. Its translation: CASSFGRGAYEQYF.

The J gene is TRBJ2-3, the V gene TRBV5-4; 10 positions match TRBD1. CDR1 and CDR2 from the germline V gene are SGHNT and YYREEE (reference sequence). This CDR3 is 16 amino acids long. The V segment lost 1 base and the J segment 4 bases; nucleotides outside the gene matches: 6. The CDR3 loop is CASSLRQGAQSDTQYF. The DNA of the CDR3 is TGTGCCAGCAGCTTGCGACAGGGGGCGCAGTCAGATACGCAGTATTTT. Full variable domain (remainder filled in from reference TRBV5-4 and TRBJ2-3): ETGVTQSPTHLIKTRGQQVTLRCSSQSGHNTVSWYQQALGQGPQFIFQYYREEENGRGNFPPRFSGLQFPNYSSELNVNALELDDSALYLCASSLRQGAQSDTQYFGPGTRLTVL.

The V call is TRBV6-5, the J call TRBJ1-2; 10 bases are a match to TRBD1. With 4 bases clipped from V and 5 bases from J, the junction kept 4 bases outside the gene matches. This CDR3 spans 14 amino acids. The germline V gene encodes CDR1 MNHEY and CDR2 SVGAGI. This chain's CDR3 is CASSSTGGDYGYTF. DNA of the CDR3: TGTGCCAGCAGTTCGACAGGGGGCGATTATGGCTACACCTTC.

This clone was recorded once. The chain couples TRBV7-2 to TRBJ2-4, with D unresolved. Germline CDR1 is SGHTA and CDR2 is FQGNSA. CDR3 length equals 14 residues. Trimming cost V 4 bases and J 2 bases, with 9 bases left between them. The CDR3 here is CASSSRGSKNIQYF. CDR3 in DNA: TGTGCCAGCAGCTCCCGTGGCTCCAAAAACATTCAGTACTTC.

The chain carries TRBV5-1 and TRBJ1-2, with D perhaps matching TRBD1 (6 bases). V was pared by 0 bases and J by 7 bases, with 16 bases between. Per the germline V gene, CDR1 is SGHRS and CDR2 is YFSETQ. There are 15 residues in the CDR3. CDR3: CASSLVGDPRGGYTF. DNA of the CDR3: TGCGCCAGCAGCTTGGTGGGGGACCCCAGGGGTGGCTACACCTTC.

CDR3 sequence (DNA): TGTGCCAGTAGTATTGGTGTCGCTGGGGAAAAACTGTTTTTT. It yields the protein CASSIGVAGEKLFF. This chain links TRBV19 with TRBJ1-4; no clear D. Trimming pared 3 bases from V and 8 bases from J, leaving 13 bases between. CDR3 length: 14 residues. CDR1 and CDR2 from the germline V gene are LNHDA and SQIVND (reference sequence).

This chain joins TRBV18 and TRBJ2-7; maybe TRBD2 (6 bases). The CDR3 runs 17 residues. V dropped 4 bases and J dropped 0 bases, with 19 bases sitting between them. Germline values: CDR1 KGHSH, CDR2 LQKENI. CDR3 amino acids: CASSRVGGAATSYEQYF. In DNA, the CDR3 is TGTGCCAGCTCACGGGTTGGAGGGGCCGCCACCTCCTACGAGCAGTACTTC.

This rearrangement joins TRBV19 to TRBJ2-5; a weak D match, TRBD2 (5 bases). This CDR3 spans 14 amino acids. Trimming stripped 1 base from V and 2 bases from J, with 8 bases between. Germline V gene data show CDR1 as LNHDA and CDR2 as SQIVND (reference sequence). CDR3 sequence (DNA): TGTGCCAGTAGTATAGGGACTCATCAAGAGACCCAGTACTTC. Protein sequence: CASSIGTHQETQYF.

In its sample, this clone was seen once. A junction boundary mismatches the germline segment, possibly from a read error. CDR3 region: CASSLAGVQETQYF. CDR3 coding DNA: TGTGCCAGCAGCCTAGCGGGAGTTCAGGAGACCCAGTACTTC. The rearrangement uses TRBV7-2 and TRBJ2-5, with TRBD2 matching over 10 bases. Germline loops: CDR1 SGHTA, CDR2 FQGNSA. The CDR3 consists of 14 residues.

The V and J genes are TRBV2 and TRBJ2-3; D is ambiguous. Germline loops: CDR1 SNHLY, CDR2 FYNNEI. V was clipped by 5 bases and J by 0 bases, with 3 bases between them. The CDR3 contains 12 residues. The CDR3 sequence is CASSSSTDTQYF. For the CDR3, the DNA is TGTGCCAGCAGTTCAAGCACAGATACGCAGTATTTT.

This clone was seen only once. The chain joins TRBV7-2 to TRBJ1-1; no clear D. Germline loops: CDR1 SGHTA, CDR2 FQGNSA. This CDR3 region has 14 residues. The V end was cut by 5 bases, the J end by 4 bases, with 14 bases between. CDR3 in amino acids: CASSRRKVGTEAFF. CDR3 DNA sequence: TGTGCCAGCAGCCGCCGTAAGGTAGGCACTGAAGCTTTCTTT.

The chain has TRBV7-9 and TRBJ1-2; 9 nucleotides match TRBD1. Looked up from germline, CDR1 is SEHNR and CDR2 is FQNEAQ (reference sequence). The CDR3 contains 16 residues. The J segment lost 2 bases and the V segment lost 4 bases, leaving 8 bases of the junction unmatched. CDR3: CASSSEVGTGNYGYTF. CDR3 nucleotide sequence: TGTGCCAGCAGCTCCGAGGTGGGGACAGGGAACTATGGCTACACCTTC.

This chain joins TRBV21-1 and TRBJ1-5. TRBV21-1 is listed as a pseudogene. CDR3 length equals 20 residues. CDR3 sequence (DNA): TGTGCCAGCATCACTATAGGGACTAATGGGGAAATCATCGGGCCTCAGCCCCAGCATTTT. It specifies CASITIGTNGEIIGPQPQHF.

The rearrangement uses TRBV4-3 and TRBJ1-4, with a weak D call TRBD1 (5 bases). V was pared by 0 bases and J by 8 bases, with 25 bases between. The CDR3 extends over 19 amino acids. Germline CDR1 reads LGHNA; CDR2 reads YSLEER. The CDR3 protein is CASSQDLLGPPGRKEKLFF. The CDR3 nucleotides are TGCGCCAGCAGCCAAGATCTGCTGGGGCCGCCAGGCCGAAAGGAAAAACTGTTTTTT.

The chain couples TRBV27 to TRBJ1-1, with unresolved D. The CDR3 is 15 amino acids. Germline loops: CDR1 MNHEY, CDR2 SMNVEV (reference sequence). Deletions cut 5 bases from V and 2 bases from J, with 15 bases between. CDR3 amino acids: CASSPRLTLNTEAFF. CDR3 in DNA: TGTGCCAGCAGTCCTCGTCTGACACTTAACACTGAAGCTTTCTTT.

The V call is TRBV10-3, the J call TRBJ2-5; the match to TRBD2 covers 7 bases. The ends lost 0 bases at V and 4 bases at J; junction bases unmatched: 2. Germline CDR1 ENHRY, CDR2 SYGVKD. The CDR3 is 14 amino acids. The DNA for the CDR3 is TGTGCCATCAGTGAGTCTCCGGGGGGAGAGACCCAGTACTTC. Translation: CAISESPGGETQYF.

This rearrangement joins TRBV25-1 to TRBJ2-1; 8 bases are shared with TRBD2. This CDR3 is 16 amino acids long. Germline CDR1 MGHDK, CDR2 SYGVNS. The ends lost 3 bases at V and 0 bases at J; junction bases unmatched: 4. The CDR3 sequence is CASSDSSGSSYNEQFF. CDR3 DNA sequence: TGTGCCAGCAGTGATTCCAGCGGGAGCTCCTACAATGAGCAGTTCTTC. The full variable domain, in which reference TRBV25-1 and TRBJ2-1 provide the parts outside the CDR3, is EADIYQTPRYLVIGTGKKITLECSQTMGHDKMYWYQQDPGMELHLIHYSYGVNSTEKGDLSSESTVSRIRTEHFPLTLESARPSHTSQYLCASSDSSGSSYNEQFFGPGTRLTVL.